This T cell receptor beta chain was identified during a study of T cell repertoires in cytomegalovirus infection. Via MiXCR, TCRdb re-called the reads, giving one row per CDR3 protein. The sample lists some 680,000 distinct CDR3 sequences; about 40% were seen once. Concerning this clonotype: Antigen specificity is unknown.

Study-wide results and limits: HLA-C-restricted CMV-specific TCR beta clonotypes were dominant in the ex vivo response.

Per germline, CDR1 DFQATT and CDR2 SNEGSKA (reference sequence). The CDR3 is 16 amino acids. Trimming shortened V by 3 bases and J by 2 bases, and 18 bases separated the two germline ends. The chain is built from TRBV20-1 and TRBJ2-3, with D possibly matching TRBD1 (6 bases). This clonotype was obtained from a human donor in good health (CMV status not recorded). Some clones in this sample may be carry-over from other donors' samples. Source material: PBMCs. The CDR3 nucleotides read TGCAGTGCTAGTCTCGGCTCAGGGGCAAACACAGATACGCAGTATTTT. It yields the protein CSASLGSGANTDTQYF.